Listed here are 8 T cell receptor beta chains from one sample, sequenced in a study of blood T cell repertoires in COVID-19. Only in-frame clones appear in the TCRdb table, and some are missing; sequencing was by immunoSEQ multiplex PCR. The sample records about 22,000 clones, 65% to 90% being singletons. Sequencing used peripheral blood. The receptors come from a man between 65 and 80 years old with acute or convalescent COVID-19.

This chain connects TRBV7-2 to TRBJ1-5; possible D gene TRBD1, 5 bases. Germline assignment: CDR1 SGHTA and CDR2 FQGNSA. Deletions cut 5 bases from V and 9 bases from J, with 17 bases between. The CDR3 is 14 amino acids. DNA for the CDR3: TGTGCCAGCAGCGTCCCGGGGGACGATCGGCCCCAGCATTTT. Translation gives CASSVPGDDRPQHF.

The rearrangement joins TRBV5-4 to TRBJ2-7, with 9 bases that match TRBD2. J lost 3 bases, V lost 4 bases, and 11 bases had no gene match. The CDR3 length is 16 residues. The germline V gene has CDR1 SGHNT and CDR2 YYREEE (reference sequence). Here the CDR3 DNA reads TGTGCCAGCAGCGCCCCAAGAGCGGGAGGACGCTACGAGCAGTACTTC. Translating it yields CASSAPRAGGRYEQYF.

This rearrangement joins TRBV19 to TRBJ1-2, with D possibly TRBD1 on 5 matching bases. Germline CDR1 is LNHDA and CDR2 is SQIVND (reference sequence). V was shortened by 8 bases and J by 2 bases, with 12 bases between the two germline ends. The CDR3 is made up of 13 amino acids. The CDR3 sequence is CASARGANYGYTF. The CDR3 nucleotides read TGTGCCAGTGCCCGCGGGGCGAACTATGGCTACACCTTC.

This clone occurred a few times. V and J are TRBV11-3 and TRBJ2-3, with D possibly TRBD2 on 5 matching bases. V lost 5 bases and J lost 3, with 9 bases in between. This CDR3 is built from 13 residues. Germline V gives CDR1 SGHNT, CDR2 YENEEA. In DNA form, the CDR3 reads TGTGCCAGCAGCCGAGCGGTTACAGATACGCAGTATTTT. Translating gives CASSRAVTDTQYF.

V is TRBV9 and J is TRBJ2-2; 7 positions agree with TRBD1. The CDR3 loop spans 16 amino acids. J lost 6 bases, V lost 0 bases, and 8 bases had no gene match. The germline V gene has CDR1 SGDLS and CDR2 YYNGEE. The CDR3: CASSVEGATGAGELFF. DNA of the CDR3: TGTGCCAGCAGCGTAGAGGGGGCTACCGGGGCCGGGGAGCTGTTTTTT.

V is TRBV11-1 and J is TRBJ2-2; 10 nucleotides match TRBD1. Trimming removed 7 bases from V and 9 bases from J; junction bases left unmatched: 11. This CDR3 has 15 amino acids. Germline values: CDR1 SGHAT, CDR2 FQDESV (reference sequence). The CDR3 DNA sequence: TGTGCCAGCACCTCTTGGGACAGGGGAATTCGGGAGCTGTTTTTT. The encoded protein is CASTSWDRGIRELFF.

The V call is TRBV5-1, the J call TRBJ2-5; TRBD2 matches at 10 bases. The germline CDR1 and CDR2 sequences are SGHRS and YFSETQ. The CDR3 runs 16 residues. Germline trimming cut 2 bases from V and 4 bases from J; bases unmatched to any gene: 8. The CDR3 here is CASSFTGTSDRETQYF. In DNA, the CDR3 is TGCGCCAGCAGCTTTACCGGGACTAGCGACCGAGAGACCCAGTACTTC.

The chain has TRBV27 and TRBJ1-4; tentatively, D is TRBD1 (5 bases). The CDR3 is 14 residues long. The V and J ends lost 3 bases and 7 bases respectively, with 12 bases between them. Germline assignment: CDR1 MNHEY and CDR2 SMNVEV (reference sequence). The CDR3 sequence: CASSFSGGAEKLFF. The CDR3 region has the DNA TGTGCCAGCAGTTTCTCCGGGGGTGCTGAAAAACTGTTTTTT.